The 14 T cell receptor beta chains below come from one sample, sequenced in a study of breast tumors, draining lymph nodes, adjacent tissues. TCRdb fed the multiplex PCR reads into MiXCR, producing one record per CDR3 protein. The table includes over 10,000 distinct CDR3 sequences, just over 70% detected once. The sequencing input was tumor-adjacent breast tissue. These receptors were obtained from a female donor with breast cancer. Some clones in this sample may be carry-over from other donors' samples.

Many counts were recorded for this clonotype. The chain has TRBV6-1 and TRBJ2-7, with 8 bases lining up with TRBD2. This CDR3 comprises 13 residues. J lost 3 bases, V lost 4 bases, and 2 bases had no gene match. Germline loops: CDR1 MNHNS, CDR2 SASEGT. The CDR3 DNA follows: TGTGCCAGCAGTGCAGCGGGAGTCTACGAGCAGTACTTC. Translation: CASSAAGVYEQYF.

The rearrangement joins TRBV12-5 to TRBJ1-5, with D perhaps matching TRBD1 (5 bases). Trimming removed 5 bases at V and 2 bases at J, with 19 bases between. Germline assignment: CDR1 LGHNT and CDR2 FRNRAP. There are 17 residues in the CDR3. The CDR3 spells CASGRGKADGGNQPQHF. The CDR3, as DNA: TGTGCTAGTGGTAGGGGTAAGGCTGATGGTGGCAATCAGCCCCAGCATTTT.

This clonotype showed up many times. The chain joins TRBV18 to TRBJ1-4, with 7 bases identical to TRBD1. The germline V gene encodes CDR1 KGHSH and CDR2 LQKENI. V lost 0 bases, J lost 3 bases, and 1 base stayed unmatched. The CDR3 extends over 15 amino acids. CDR3 DNA sequence: TGTGCCAGCTCACCACCCCAGGGGGCTAATGAAAAACTGTTTTTT. The encoded protein is CASSPPQGANEKLFF.

The genes are TRBV20-1 and TRBJ2-3; 7 bases are shared with TRBD1. Germline loops: CDR1 DFQATT, CDR2 SNEGSKA (reference sequence). This CDR3 comprises 15 residues. J was trimmed by 2 bases and V by 4 bases; bases with no gene match: 9. In nucleotides, the CDR3 is TGCAGTGCTATCGATAGACAGGGAACCACAGATACGCAGTATTTT. Encoded protein: CSAIDRQGTTDTQYF.

This rearrangement joins TRBV9 to TRBJ2-7; TRBD2 matches at 7 bases. J gave up 5 bases and V 4 bases, and 12 bases lay outside the gene matches. The length of the CDR3 is 15 residues. Looked up from germline, CDR1 is SGDLS and CDR2 is YYNGEE. The CDR3 sequence is CASSPHRFAGDEQYF. CDR3 DNA sequence: TGTGCCAGCAGCCCCCACCGTTTTGCGGGAGACGAGCAGTACTTC. The full variable domain, with the rest looked up from reference TRBV9 and TRBJ2-7, is DSGVTQTPKHLITATGQRVTLRCSPRSGDLSVYWYQQSLDQGLQFLIQYYNGEERAKGNILERFSAQQFPDLHSELNLSSLELGDSALYFCASSPHRFAGDEQYFGPGTRLTVT.

The CDR3 DNA reads as TGTGCCAGCAACCATGAGGGCCCCTACGAGCAGTACTTC. Its protein is CASNHEGPYEQYF. This rearrangement joins TRBV28 to TRBJ2-7; possible D gene TRBD2, 5 bases. Germline lookup yields CDR1 MDHEN and CDR2 SYDVKM. Deletions cut 7 bases from V and 2 bases from J, with 12 bases between. The CDR3 has 13 amino acids.

The V call is TRBV29-1, the J call TRBJ2-1; the match to TRBD1 covers 9 bases. The CDR3 sequence is 13 residues long. Germline CDR1 and CDR2: SQVTM and ANQGSEA. The V and J ends lost 5 bases and 6 bases, in that order; junction bases with no gene match: 5. The CDR3 DNA reads TGCAGCGTTCCGGGACAGGGTACCAATGAGCAGTTCTTC. Its protein is CSVPGQGTNEQFF.

The V call is TRBV6-5, the J call TRBJ2-3; TRBD1 matches 8 bases. Trimming cost V 5 bases and J 0 bases; bases outside gene matches: 4. This CDR3 comprises 15 residues. Germline V gene sequence: CDR1 MNHEY, CDR2 SVGAGI. Here the CDR3 reads CASSRGTGSTDTQYF. As DNA, the CDR3 is TGTGCCAGCAGTCGCGGGACAGGAAGCACAGATACGCAGTATTTT.

The V and J genes are TRBV28 and TRBJ2-2; D gene uncertain. The CDR3 length is 14 residues. Germline CDR1 and CDR2: MDHEN and SYDVKM. V lost 7 bases and J lost 3, with 12 bases in between. This CDR3 is CASTPSRDTGELFF. The CDR3 nucleotides are TGTGCCAGCACCCCCAGTAGGGACACCGGGGAGCTGTTTTTT.

This clonotype was counted only a few times. The V gene is TRBV6-1, the J gene TRBJ2-7; 14 bases match TRBD2. CDR3 size: 15 residues. The V gene's germline CDR1 is MNHNS and CDR2 SASEGT. V shed 6 bases, J shed 4 bases, and the junction held 5 bases outside the gene matches. CDR3 bases: TGTGCCAGCAGCGGACTAGCGGGAGGATGGTACGAGCAGTACTTC. Encoded protein: CASSGLAGGWYEQYF.

V gene TRBV10-3 combines with J gene TRBJ1-2; tentative D call: TRBD1 (5 bases). Germline V gene lookup returns CDR1 ENHRY and CDR2 SYGVKD. The germline V and J ends were trimmed by 3 bases and 0 bases, with 11 bases remaining between them. The CDR3 covers 15 residues. The CDR3 region is CAISDGGQTNYGYTF. The DNA for the CDR3 is TGTGCCATCAGTGATGGGGGTCAAACTAACTATGGCTACACCTTC.

This clonotype has a count of ten or more. This chain joins TRBV6-6 and TRBJ1-1; the D gene is possibly TRBD1 (5 bases). This CDR3 is 15 amino acids long. V lost 2 bases to trimming and J lost 6 bases, with 16 bases between them. Germline assignment: CDR1 MNHNY and CDR2 SVGAGI (reference sequence). The CDR3: CASSYPDSPGAEAFF. DNA for the CDR3: TGTGCCAGCAGTTACCCCGACAGCCCCGGAGCTGAAGCTTTCTTT.

The genes are TRBV10-3 and TRBJ2-5; 11 bases align to TRBD2. Germline lookup yields CDR1 ENHRY and CDR2 SYGVKD. V lost 0 bases and J lost 1; bases outside the gene matches: 4. The length of the CDR3 is 17 residues. The CDR3 coding sequence is TGTGCCATCAGTGAGTCTCGAGGACTAGCGGGCCAAGAGACCCAGTACTTC. Translation gives CAISESRGLAGQETQYF.

V gene TRBV6-5 combines with J gene TRBJ2-7; TRBD2 agrees at 9 bases. The CDR3 runs to 15 residues. Germline loops: CDR1 MNHEY, CDR2 SVGAGI. V trimming: 2 bases; J trimming: 4 bases; junction bases outside the gene matches: 6. In DNA form, the CDR3 reads TGTGCCAGCAGTTACAGGAGCGGGGGGTTGTACGAGCAGTACTTC. This encodes CASSYRSGGLYEQYF.